This T cell receptor (beta chain) was identified in a study of T-cell reconstitution after alpha-beta-depleted transplantation in children (dated by TCRdb to 2016 to 2017). With respect to the entire study: The study quantitatively tracked T-cell immune reconstitution after TCRalphabeta/CD19-depleted allogeneic hematopoietic cell transplantation in children using TCR repertoire profiling. Here is what the overall study found, with its caveats: In some patients, the high TCRbeta diversity seen at day 60 was put down to recipient T cells and intrathymic progenitors that had survived conditioning. The frequencies of hyperexpanded clones fell over the following months, and after one year, T-cell counts and TCRbeta diversity were mostly attributed to newly produced T cells. Apparently early alphabetaT-cell count recovery about two months after transplant reportedly relied on only several hundred rapidly expanded clones derived from non-depleted graft cells.

The treatment or condition label, as the study defines it: allogeneic hematopoietic cell transplantation with graft depleted of TCRalphabeta T cells and CD19 B cells. TCRalphabeta/CD19-depleted allogeneic hematopoietic cell grafts were given to the transplant recipients, all of whom were children. Libraries were constructed by PCR. The instrument given in TCRdb is Illumina HiSeq 2500. TCR libraries were prepared with molecular barcoding, using unique molecular identifiers to normalize TCRbeta repertoire quantification. TCRdb reworked the public reads: Q25 trimming with fastp, MiXCR clone assembly, productive beta chains retained. Every distinct CDR3 protein forms one entry, paired with its most common genes and DNA. The sample table contains about 200,000 distinct CDR3 sequences; only one count was recorded for 6.3% of them. Just over 4.5% of the sample comes from the top ten. This clonotype was seen ten or more times. The antigen it recognizes is unknown. No base-level quality is on record; no much larger clone is a single base apart.

Sequences MNHNS (CDR1) and SASEGT (CDR2) are obtained from the germline V gene. V loses 5 bases, J loses 3 bases, and the germline ends lie 8 bases apart. Measured from the cysteine to the phenylalanine, the CDR3 is 13 residues long. Only the CDR3 portion is preserved as DNA: 39 bases, with reading frame beginning at the first base. Recombination connected TRBV6-1 to TRBJ1-5; too little of a D gene remains to name it. The sample consisted of PBMCs, taken before TCRalphabeta/CD19-depleted stem cell transplant. The TCR sequence derives from a girl less than two years old with combined immunodeficiency, due to receive a stem cell transplant. The CDR3 protein is CASSTTLNQPQHF. The nucleotide sequence is TGTGCCAGCAGTACAACCCTCAATCAGCCCCAGCATTTT.